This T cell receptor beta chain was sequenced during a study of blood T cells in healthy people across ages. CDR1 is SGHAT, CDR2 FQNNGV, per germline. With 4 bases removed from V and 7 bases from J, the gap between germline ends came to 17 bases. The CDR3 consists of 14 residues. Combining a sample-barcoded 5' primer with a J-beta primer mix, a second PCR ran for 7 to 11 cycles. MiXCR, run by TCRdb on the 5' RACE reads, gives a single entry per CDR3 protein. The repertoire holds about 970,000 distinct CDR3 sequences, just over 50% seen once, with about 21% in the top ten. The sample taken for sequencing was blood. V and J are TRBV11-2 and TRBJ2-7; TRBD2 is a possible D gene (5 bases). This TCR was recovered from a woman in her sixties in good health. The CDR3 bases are TGTGCCAGCAGCTCTTCTAGAGGCCGAGGGGAGCAGTACTTC. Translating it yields CASSSSRGRGEQYF.